These T cell receptor beta chains were read from a single sample in a study of blood T cell repertoires in COVID-19. The repertoire was sequenced with immunoSEQ multiplex PCR; TCRdb's copy has only in-frame clones and lacks some. This table holds approximately 260,000 clones, just under 85% found once. What was sequenced was peripheral blood. The receptors originated from a woman older than 75 with acute or convalescent COVID-19. CDR3s include the opening cysteine and the closing phenylalanine or tryptophan. Each record gives: CDR3 length, J gene, V gene, D gene, CDR3 DNA, CDR3 protein. A D gene is named only where the DNA matches it firmly.

13 | TRBJ1-2 | TRBV14 | - | TGTGCCAGCAGCCAAGTCCACAGAGATGGCTACACCTTC | CASSQVHRDGYTF
13 | TRBJ2-2 | TRBV7-7 | - | TGTGCTAGCAGCTTAGCTAGCTTCGGGGAGCTGTTTTTT | CASSLASFGELFF
16 | TRBJ2-5 | TRBV2 | TRBD2 | TGTGCCAGCAGTAGGGGCGGGACTAGCGGGTGGAAGACCCAGTACTTC | CASSRGGTSGWKTQYF
14 | TRBJ2-1 | TRBV7-9 | - | TGTGCCAGCAGCTTCAGGACAGCTAATTATGAGCAGTTCTTC | CASSFRTANYEQFF
12 | TRBJ1-2 | TRBV19 | - | TGTGCCGCTAGTCCGGAGGGATATGGCTACACCTTC | CAASPEGYGYTF
14 | TRBJ1-4 | TRBV5-1 | - | TGCGCCAGCAGCAAAAGATGGCTTAATGAAAAACTGTTTTTT | CASSKRWLNEKLFF
13 | TRBJ1-5 | TRBV10-3 | TRBD1 | TGTGCCACCCAAGAACAGGGGGCTCAGCCCCAGCATTTT | CATQEQGAQPQHF
15 | TRBJ1-6 | TRBV11-1 | - | TGTGCCAGCAGCGTAAATTCCGGACAGTTAGGAGCCCTCCACTTT | CASSVNSGQLGALHF
12 | TRBJ1-3 | TRBV2 | - | TGTGCCAGTGAAACAGGGGGAAACACCATATATTTT | CASETGGNTIYF
13 | TRBJ2-5 | TRBV10-3 | - | TGTGCCATCAGTCCCCGGCAGGGAGAGACCCAGTACTTC | CAISPRQGETQYF
11 | TRBJ2-5 | TRBV20-1 | - | TGCAGTGCTACACTCCAAGAGACCCAGTACTTC | CSATLQETQYF
15 | TRBJ1-2 | TRBV5-1 | - | TGCGCCAGCAGCTTGGAAGGGGCGGCGGACTATGGCTACACCTTC | CASSLEGAADYGYTF
14 | TRBJ1-5 | TRBV19 | - | TGTGCCAGCTCCTGGGGAGCTGGCAATCAGCCCCAGCATTTT | CASSWGAGNQPQHF
17 | TRBJ1-6 | TRBV27 | - | TGTGCCAGCAGTCAGGGGCGGACGGATATTCGGGATTCACCCCTCCACTTT | CASSQGRTDIRDSPLHF
16 | TRBJ2-5 | TRBV6-6 | TRBD2 | TGTGCCAGCAGATCGACTAGCGGGGGGGTTGGGGAGACCCAGTACTTC | CASRSTSGGVGETQYF
16 | TRBJ2-7 | TRBV19 | TRBD1 | TGTGCCAGTAGTCTGGACAGGGTCGGCTCCTACAACGAGCAGTACTTC | CASSLDRVGSYNEQYF